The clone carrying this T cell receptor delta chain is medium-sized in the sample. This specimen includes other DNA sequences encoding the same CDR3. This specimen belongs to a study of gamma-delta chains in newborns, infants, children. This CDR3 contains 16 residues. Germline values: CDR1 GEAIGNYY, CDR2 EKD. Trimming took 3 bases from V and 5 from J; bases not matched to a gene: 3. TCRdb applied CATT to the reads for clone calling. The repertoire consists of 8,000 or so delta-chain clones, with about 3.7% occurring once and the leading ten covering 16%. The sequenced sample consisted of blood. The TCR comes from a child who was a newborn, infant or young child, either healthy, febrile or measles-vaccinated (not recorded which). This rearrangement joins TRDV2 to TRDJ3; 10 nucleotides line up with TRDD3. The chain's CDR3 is CACDLLGDRDTRQMFF. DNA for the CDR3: TGTGCCTGTGACTTACTGGGGGATCGGGACACCCGACAGATGTTTTTC.